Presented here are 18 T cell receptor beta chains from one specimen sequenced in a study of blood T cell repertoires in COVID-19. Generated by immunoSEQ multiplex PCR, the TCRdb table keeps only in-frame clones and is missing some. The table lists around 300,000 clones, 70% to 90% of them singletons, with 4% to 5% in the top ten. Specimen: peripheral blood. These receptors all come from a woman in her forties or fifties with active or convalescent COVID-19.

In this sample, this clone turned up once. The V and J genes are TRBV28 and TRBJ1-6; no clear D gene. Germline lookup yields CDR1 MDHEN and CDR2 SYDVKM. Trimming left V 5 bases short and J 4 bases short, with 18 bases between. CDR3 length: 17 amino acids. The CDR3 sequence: CASSELTGGFYNSPLHF. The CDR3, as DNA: TGTGCCAGCAGTGAACTCACCGGAGGATTTTATAATTCACCCCTCCACTTT. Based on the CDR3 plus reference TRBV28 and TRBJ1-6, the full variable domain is DVKVTQSSRYLVKRTGEKVFLECVQDMDHENMFWYRQDPGLGLRLIYFSYDVKMKEKGDIPEGYSVSREKKERFSLILESASTNQTSMYLCASSELTGGFYNSPLHFGNGTRLTVT.

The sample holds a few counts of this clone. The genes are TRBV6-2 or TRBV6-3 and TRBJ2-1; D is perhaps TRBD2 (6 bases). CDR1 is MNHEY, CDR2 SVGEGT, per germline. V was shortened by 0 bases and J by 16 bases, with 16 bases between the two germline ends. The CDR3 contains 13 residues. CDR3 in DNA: TGTGCCAGCAGTTACTCTGCCGTGCAGGGAGGCTTCTTC. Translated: CASSYSAVQGGFF.

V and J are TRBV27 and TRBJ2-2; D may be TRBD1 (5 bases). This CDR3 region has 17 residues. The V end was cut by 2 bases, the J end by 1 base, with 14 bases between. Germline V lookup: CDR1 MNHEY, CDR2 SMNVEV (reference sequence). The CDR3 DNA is TGTGCCAGCAGTTTAGGGGTGGGCAGGGAGAACACCGGGGAGCTGTTTTTT. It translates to CASSLGVGRENTGELFF.

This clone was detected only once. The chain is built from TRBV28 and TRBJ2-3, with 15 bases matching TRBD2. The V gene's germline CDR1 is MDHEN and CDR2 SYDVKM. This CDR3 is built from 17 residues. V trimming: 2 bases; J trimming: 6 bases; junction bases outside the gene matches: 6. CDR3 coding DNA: TGTGCCAGCAGTTTACGGGGACTAGCGGGAGGTGGCGATACGCAGTATTTT. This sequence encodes CASSLRGLAGGGDTQYF.

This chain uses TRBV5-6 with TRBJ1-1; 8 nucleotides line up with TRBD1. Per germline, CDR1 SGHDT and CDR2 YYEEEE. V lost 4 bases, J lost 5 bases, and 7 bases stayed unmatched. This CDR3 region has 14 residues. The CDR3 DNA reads TGTGCCAGCAGCGTGACAGGGGTTGGGACTGAAGCTTTCTTT. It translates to CASSVTGVGTEAFF.

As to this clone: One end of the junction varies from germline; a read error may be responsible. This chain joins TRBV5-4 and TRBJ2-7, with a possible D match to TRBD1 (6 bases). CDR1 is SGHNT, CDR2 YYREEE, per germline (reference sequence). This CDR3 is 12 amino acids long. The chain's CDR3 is CASSLEGRGMNF. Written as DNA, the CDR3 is TGTGCCAGCAGCTTGGAAGGAAGGGGGATGAACTTC.

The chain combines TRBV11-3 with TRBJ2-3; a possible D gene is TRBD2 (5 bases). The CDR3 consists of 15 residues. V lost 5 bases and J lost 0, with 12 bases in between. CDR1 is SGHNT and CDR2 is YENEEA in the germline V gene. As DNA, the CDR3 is TGTGCCAGCAGCCGAGGACGGGGAAGCACAGATACGCAGTATTTT. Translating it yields CASSRGRGSTDTQYF.

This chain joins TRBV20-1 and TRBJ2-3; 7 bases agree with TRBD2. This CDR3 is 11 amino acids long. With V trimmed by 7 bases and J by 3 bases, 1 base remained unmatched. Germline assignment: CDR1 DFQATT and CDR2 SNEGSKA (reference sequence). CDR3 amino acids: CSVAGTDTQYF. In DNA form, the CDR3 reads TGCAGTGTAGCGGGTACAGATACGCAGTATTTT.

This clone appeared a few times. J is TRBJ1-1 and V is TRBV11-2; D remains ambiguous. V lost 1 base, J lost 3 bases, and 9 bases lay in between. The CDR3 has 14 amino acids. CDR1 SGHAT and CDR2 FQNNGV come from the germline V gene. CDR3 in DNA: TGTGCCAGCAGCTTAGGGCTGGGAGACACTGAAGCTTTCTTT. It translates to CASSLGLGDTEAFF. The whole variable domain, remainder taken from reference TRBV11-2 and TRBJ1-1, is EAGVAQSPRYKIIEKRQSVAFWCNPISGHATLYWYQQILGQGPKLLIQFQNNGVVDDSQLPKDRFSAERLKGVDSTLKIQPAKLEDSAVYLCASSLGLGDTEAFFGQGTRLTVV.

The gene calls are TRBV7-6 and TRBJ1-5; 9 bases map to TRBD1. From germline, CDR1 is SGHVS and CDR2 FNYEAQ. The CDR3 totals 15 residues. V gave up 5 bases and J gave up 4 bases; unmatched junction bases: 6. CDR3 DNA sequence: TGTGCCAGCAGCCGAGGGACAGGGAGGAATCAGCCCCAGCATTTT. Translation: CASSRGTGRNQPQHF.

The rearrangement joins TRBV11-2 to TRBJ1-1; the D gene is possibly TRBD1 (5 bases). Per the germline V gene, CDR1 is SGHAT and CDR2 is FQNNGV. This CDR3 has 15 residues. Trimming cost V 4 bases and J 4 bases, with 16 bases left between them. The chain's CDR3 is CASSYPVGGSTEAFF. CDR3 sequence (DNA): TGTGCCAGCAGCTACCCGGTGGGGGGTTCCACTGAAGCTTTCTTT.

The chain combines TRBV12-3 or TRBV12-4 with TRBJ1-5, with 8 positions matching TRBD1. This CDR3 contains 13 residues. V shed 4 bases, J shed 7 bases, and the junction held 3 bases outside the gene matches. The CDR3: CASSYDRGQPQHF. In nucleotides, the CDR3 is TGTGCCAGCAGTTATGACAGGGGCCAGCCCCAGCATTTT.

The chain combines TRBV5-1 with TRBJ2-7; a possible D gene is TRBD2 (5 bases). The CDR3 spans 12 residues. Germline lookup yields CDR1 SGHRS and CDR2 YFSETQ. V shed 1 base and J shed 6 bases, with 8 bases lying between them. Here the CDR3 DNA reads TGCGCCAGCAGCTTGAACGGGGTCGAGCAGTACTTC. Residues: CASSLNGVEQYF. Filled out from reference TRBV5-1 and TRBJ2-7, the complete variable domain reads KAGVTQTPRYLIKTRGQQVTLSCSPISGHRSVSWYQQTPGQGLQFLFEYFSETQRNKGNFPGRFSGRQFSNSRSEMNVSTLELGDSALYLCASSLNGVEQYFGPGTRLTVT.

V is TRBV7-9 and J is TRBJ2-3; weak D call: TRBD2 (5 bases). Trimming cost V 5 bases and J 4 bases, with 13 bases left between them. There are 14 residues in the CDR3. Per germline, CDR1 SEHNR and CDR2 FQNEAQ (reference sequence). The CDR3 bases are TGTGCCAGCAGCCCCGCAGGAGGATCAGATACGCAGTATTTT. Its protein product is CASSPAGGSDTQYF. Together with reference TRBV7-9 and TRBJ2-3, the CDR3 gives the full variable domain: DTGVSQNPRHKITKRGQNVTFRCDPISEHNRLYWYRQTLGQGPEFLTYFQNEAQLEKSRLLSDRFSAERPKGSFSTLEIQRTEQGDSAMYLCASSPAGGSDTQYFGPGTRLTVL.

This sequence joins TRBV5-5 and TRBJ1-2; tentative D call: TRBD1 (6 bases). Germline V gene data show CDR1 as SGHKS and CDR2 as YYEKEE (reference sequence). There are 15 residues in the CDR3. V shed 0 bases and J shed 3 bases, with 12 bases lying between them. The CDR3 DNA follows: TGTGCCAGCAGCTTGGCCCCAGGGGTCGACTATGGCTACACCTTC. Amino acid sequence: CASSLAPGVDYGYTF.

The CDR3 sequence is CASSEDRGNQPQHF. The CDR3 DNA is TGTGCCAGTTCCGAGGACAGGGGGAATCAGCCCCAGCATTTT. The V call is TRBV19, the J call TRBJ1-5, with 10 bases identical to TRBD1. The trim removed 8 bases at V and 4 bases at J, leaving 5 bases unmatched. CDR3 length: 14 residues. Looked up from germline, CDR1 is LNHDA and CDR2 is SQIVND (reference sequence).

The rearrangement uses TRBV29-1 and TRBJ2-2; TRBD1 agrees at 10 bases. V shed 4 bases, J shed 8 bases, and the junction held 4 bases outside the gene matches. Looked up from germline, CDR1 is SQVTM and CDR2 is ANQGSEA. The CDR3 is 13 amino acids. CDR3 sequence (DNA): TGCAGCGTTGGACAGGGGGCGCTGGGGGAGCTGTTTTTT. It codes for CSVGQGALGELFF.

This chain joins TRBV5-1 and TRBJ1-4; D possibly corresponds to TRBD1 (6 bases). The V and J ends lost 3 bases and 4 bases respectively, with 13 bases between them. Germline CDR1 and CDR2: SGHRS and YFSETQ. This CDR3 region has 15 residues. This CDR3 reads CASSYSGQYNEKLFF. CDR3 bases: TGCGCCAGCAGCTACTCAGGACAGTATAATGAAAAACTGTTTTTT.